These 20 T cell receptor beta chains were all obtained from the same sample, sequenced in a study of shared clonotypes between healthy human individuals. Using immunoSEQ multiplex PCR, the repertoire was profiled, and TCRdb retains in-frame clones only, with some absent. The repertoire holds about 990,000 clones, with roughly 74% as singletons. The sequenced material came from memory CD4+ T cells from PBMCs. Subset described: CD45RA-negative fraction. The receptors here all came from a man younger than 35 in good health. Some clones in this sample may be carry-over from other donors' samples.

The rearrangement links TRBV7-6 to TRBJ2-1; D gene uncertain. V was shortened by 10 bases and J by 8 bases, with 21 bases between the two germline ends. From germline, CDR1 is SGHVS and CDR2 FNYEAQ. This CDR3 has 14 residues. The CDR3 nucleotides read TGTGCCACCCGTTTGAAATCGACTTGGGATGAGCAGTTCTTC. It codes for CATRLKSTWDEQFF.

This clone has ten or more counts. The chain employs TRBV9 and TRBJ1-5, with 8 positions matching TRBD1. Looked up from germline, CDR1 is SGDLS and CDR2 is YYNGEE. The CDR3 spans 15 residues. The V gene end was trimmed by 3 bases and the J gene end by 2 bases; junction bases not matched to a gene: 4. The CDR3 loop is CASSAQGGGNQPQHF. The CDR3 DNA follows: TGTGCCAGCAGCGCACAGGGGGGCGGCAATCAGCCCCAGCATTTT.

Concerning this clone: A read error may be the cause here, since a much bigger clone is one base away. The rearrangement links TRBV4-1 to TRBJ1-6; TRBD1 aligns across 7 bases. The CDR3 runs 15 residues. CDR1 MGHRA and CDR2 YSYEKL come from the germline V gene. Trimming took 0 bases from V and 7 from J; bases not matched to a gene: 3. The CDR3 region is CASSQEQGYNSPLHF. CDR3 DNA: TGCGCCAGCAGCCAAGAACAGGGGTACAATTCACCCCTCCACTTT.

The genes are TRBV10-3 and TRBJ1-2; D ambiguous. The germline V gene has CDR1 ENHRY and CDR2 SYGVKD. The CDR3 runs 12 residues. The germline V and J ends were trimmed by 9 bases and 1 base, with 9 bases remaining between them. CDR3: CAISGVNYGYTF. As DNA, the CDR3 is TGTGCCATATCCGGGGTTAACTATGGCTACACCTTC.

In regard to this clone: With a much larger clone just one base away, this may be a read error. The J gene is TRBJ2-2, the V gene TRBV29-1, with TRBD1 as a possible D gene (5 bases). The CDR3 sequence is 15 residues long. V lost 0 bases and J 9 bases, leaving 17 bases between the germline ends. Germline assignment: CDR1 SQVTM and CDR2 ANQGSEA. CDR3 coding DNA: TGCAGCGTTGAAGATGTGGCAGGGTATTTCCGGGAGCTGTTTTTT. This sequence encodes CSVEDVAGYFRELFF.

V usage is TRBV5-4 and J usage is TRBJ2-5; possibly TRBD1 or TRBD2 for D (6 bases each). The CDR3 covers 14 residues. Per germline, CDR1 SGHNT and CDR2 YYREEE (reference sequence). V was shortened by 0 bases and J by 5 bases, with 11 bases between the two germline ends. In DNA form, the CDR3 reads TGTGCCAGCAGCTTGGCCGGGGGCAGGGAGACCCAGTACTTC. Translation: CASSLAGGRETQYF.

The chain employs TRBV10-3 and TRBJ2-7; 9 bases agree with TRBD2. V trimming: 3 bases; J trimming: 4 bases; junction bases outside the gene matches: 19. In germline, CDR1 is ENHRY, CDR2 SYGVKD. CDR3 size: 19 residues. Here the CDR3 DNA reads TGTGCCATCAGTGATAGGTGGGGGACTAGCAGCGGGAACGGGTACGAGCAGTACTTC. This codes for CAISDRWGTSSGNGYEQYF.

In this sample, this clone turned up many times. The chain couples TRBV5-1 to TRBJ1-3; D is perhaps TRBD1 (5 bases). The CDR3 runs to 15 residues. Trimming stripped 0 bases from V and 0 bases from J, with 7 bases between. Germline CDR1 SGHRS, CDR2 YFSETQ. In DNA form, the CDR3 reads TGCGCCAGCAGCTTGGCCCAGGGCTCTGGAAACACCATATATTTT. Its protein is CASSLAQGSGNTIYF.

A few counts support this clone. This chain links TRBV10-3 with TRBJ2-1; TRBD2 matches at 14 bases. With 9 bases clipped from V and 3 bases from J, the junction kept 13 bases outside the gene matches. The CDR3 spans 18 residues. Germline assignment: CDR1 ENHRY and CDR2 SYGVKD. The CDR3 region is CAIKKAGTSGRHYNEQFF. The CDR3 DNA reads TGTGCCATAAAGAAAGCCGGGACTAGCGGGAGACACTACAATGAGCAGTTCTTC.

This chain links TRBV9 with TRBJ2-5; D is unresolved. V lost 3 bases and J 1 base, leaving 4 bases between the germline ends. CDR1 and CDR2 from the germline V gene are SGDLS and YYNGEE. The CDR3 runs to 12 residues. CDR3 nucleotides: TGTGCCAGCAGCGACGCCCAAGAGACCCAGTACTTC. Translated, it gives CASSDAQETQYF. The full variable domain, rest sourced from reference TRBV9 and TRBJ2-5, is DSGVTQTPKHLITATGQRVTLRCSPRSGDLSVYWYQQSLDQGLQFLIQYYNGEERAKGNILERFSAQQFPDLHSELNLSSLELGDSALYFCASSDAQETQYFGPGTRLLVL.

For this clone: This same CDR3 is encoded by further DNA sequences in the sample. This chain uses TRBV18 with TRBJ2-1; 9 bases agree with TRBD2. V lost 2 bases to trimming and J lost 2 bases; unmatched junction nucleotides: 1. Germline V gene sequence: CDR1 KGHSH, CDR2 LQKENI. The CDR3 is made up of 15 amino acids. CDR3 amino acids: CASSPLAGAYNEQFF. DNA of the CDR3: TGTGCCAGCTCACCATTAGCGGGGGCCTACAATGAGCAGTTCTTC.

The V gene is TRBV5-4, the J gene TRBJ2-3, with 7 positions matching TRBD2. Germline V gene data show CDR1 as SGHNT and CDR2 as YYREEE (reference sequence). V was pared by 0 bases and J by 3 bases, with 7 bases of the junction left unmatched. The length of the CDR3 is 16 residues. This CDR3 reads CASSLGSGKGTDTQYF. As DNA, the CDR3 is TGTGCCAGCAGCTTGGGGAGCGGGAAGGGTACAGATACGCAGTATTTT.

This chain uses TRBV27 with TRBJ2-1, with D possibly being TRBD2 (6 bases). The CDR3 extends over 17 amino acids. Germline V gene lookup returns CDR1 MNHEY and CDR2 SMNVEV (reference sequence). With 4 bases removed from V and 0 bases from J, the gap between germline ends came to 16 bases. The CDR3 loop reads CASSSTGSSLSYNEQFF. The CDR3 region has the DNA TGTGCCAGCAGTTCCACCGGGAGTAGCCTCTCCTACAATGAGCAGTTCTTC.

The gene calls are TRBV18 and TRBJ1-1; D ambiguous. CDR1 is KGHSH, CDR2 LQKENI, per germline. The CDR3 is 15 amino acids. Trimming took off 0 bases at V and 2 bases at J, with 10 bases between the two ends. The CDR3 DNA follows: TGTGCCAGCTCACCACCGGTTCAGCCAAACACTGAAGCTTTCTTT. Translation gives CASSPPVQPNTEAFF.

The chain uses TRBV5-6 and TRBJ2-4; no definite D call. Between the trimmed V and J ends, which lost 6 bases and 2 bases, there was a span of 15 bases. The CDR3 is 15 amino acids. From germline, CDR1 is SGHDT and CDR2 YYEEEE. The CDR3, as DNA: TGTGCCAGCACGTCACGAGCTACGACCAAAAACATTCAGTACTTC. Protein: CASTSRATTKNIQYF. The full variable domain, completed using reference TRBV5-6 and TRBJ2-4, is DAGVTQSPTHLIKTRGQQVTLRCSPKSGHDTVSWYQQALGQGPQFIFQYYEEEERQRGNFPDRFSGHQFPNYSSELNVNALLLGDSALYLCASTSRATTKNIQYFGAGTRLSVL.

The J gene is TRBJ2-7, the V gene TRBV11-2; TRBD2 agrees at 7 bases. This CDR3 comprises 15 residues. Germline V gene lookup returns CDR1 SGHAT and CDR2 FQNNGV. V shed 5 bases, J shed 4 bases, and the junction held 11 bases outside the gene matches. CDR3 sequence: CASSPIWGGTYEQYF. The CDR3 region has the DNA TGTGCCAGCAGCCCCATTTGGGGGGGAACATACGAGCAGTACTTC.

This chain joins TRBV29-1 and TRBJ1-2; D is unclear. CDR1 and CDR2 from the germline V gene are SQVTM and ANQGSEA. V shed 4 bases and J shed 0 bases, with 9 bases lying between them. There are 13 residues in the CDR3. The CDR3 loop is CSVVTGTNYGYTF. CDR3 DNA sequence: TGCAGCGTTGTTACGGGTACTAACTATGGCTACACCTTC.

The chain employs TRBV19 and TRBJ2-3; perhaps TRBD1 as D (6 bases). Germline CDR1 LNHDA, CDR2 SQIVND (reference sequence). There are 17 residues in the CDR3. Trimming took 5 bases from V and 2 from J, leaving 20 bases between them. The DNA for the CDR3 is TGTGCCAGTAGTCCCCCATTGGGCAGGGGATTCACAGATACGCAGTATTTT. Its translation is CASSPPLGRGFTDTQYF.

This chain joins TRBV5-1 and TRBJ1-1; maybe TRBD1 (5 bases). V lost 4 bases and J 3 bases, leaving 13 bases between the germline ends. This CDR3 spans 14 amino acids. Germline V gene data show CDR1 as SGHRS and CDR2 as YFSETQ. CDR3 residues: CASSPFWGDTEAFF. As DNA, the CDR3 is TGCGCCAGCAGCCCGTTCTGGGGGGACACTGAAGCTTTCTTT.

The rearrangement joins TRBV6-1 to TRBJ2-1; the match to TRBD2 covers 13 bases. Trimming at V came to 0 bases and at J to 4 bases, leaving 6 bases not matched to a gene. Per germline, CDR1 MNHNS and CDR2 SASEGT. There are 18 residues in the CDR3. The CDR3 region is CASSEAGLAGPRYNEQFF. The CDR3 nucleotides are TGTGCCAGCAGTGAAGCGGGACTAGCGGGACCAAGGTACAATGAGCAGTTCTTC.